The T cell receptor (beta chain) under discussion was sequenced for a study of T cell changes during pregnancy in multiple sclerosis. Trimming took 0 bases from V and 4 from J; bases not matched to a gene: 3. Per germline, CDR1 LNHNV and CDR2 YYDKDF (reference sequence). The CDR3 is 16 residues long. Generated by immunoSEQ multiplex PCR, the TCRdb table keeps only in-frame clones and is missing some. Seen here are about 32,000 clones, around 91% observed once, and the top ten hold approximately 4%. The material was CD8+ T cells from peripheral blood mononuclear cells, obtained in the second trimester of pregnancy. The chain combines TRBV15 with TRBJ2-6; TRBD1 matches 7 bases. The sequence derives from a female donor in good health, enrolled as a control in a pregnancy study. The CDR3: CATSRETGNGANVLTF. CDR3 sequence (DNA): TGTGCCACCAGCAGAGAGACAGGGAACGGGGCCAACGTCCTGACTTTC.